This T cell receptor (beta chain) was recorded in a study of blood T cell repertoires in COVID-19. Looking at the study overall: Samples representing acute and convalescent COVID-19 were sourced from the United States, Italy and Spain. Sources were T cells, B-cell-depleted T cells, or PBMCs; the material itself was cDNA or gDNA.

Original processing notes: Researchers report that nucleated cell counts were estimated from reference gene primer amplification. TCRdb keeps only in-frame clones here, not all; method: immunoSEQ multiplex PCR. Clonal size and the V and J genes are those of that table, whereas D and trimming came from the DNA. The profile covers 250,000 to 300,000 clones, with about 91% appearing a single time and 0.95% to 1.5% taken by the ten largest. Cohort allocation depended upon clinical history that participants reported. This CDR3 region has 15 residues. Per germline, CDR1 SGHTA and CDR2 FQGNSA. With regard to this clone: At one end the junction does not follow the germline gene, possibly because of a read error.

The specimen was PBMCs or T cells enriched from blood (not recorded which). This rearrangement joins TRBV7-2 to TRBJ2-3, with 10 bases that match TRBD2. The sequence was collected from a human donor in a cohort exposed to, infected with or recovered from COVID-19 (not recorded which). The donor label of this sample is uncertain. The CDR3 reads CASSLAGASTDTQYF. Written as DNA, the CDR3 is TGTGCCAGCAGCCTAGCGGGGGCTAGCACAGATACGCAGTATTTT.